The source of this TCR beta chain is a study of blood T cell repertoires in COVID-19. Overall study: The United States, Italy and Spain supplied acute and convalescent COVID-19 samples. Sources were T cells, B-cell-depleted T cells, or PBMCs; the material itself was cDNA or gDNA.

Per the original methods: Reference gene primers were amplified, and this amplification served to estimate nucleated cell counts. Method: immunoSEQ multiplex PCR; TCRdb's copy keeps in-frame clones and lacks some. V and J calls and clone size come straight from that table; D and trimming were deduced from the DNA. The repertoire includes over 100,000 clones, around four fifths of them detected once, and around 15% sits in the top ten. Trimming took off 5 bases at V and 7 bases at J, with 21 bases between the two ends. This CDR3 has 15 amino acids. The V gene's germline CDR1 is SGHTA and CDR2 FQGNSA. The sequenced material came from peripheral blood. V gene TRBV7-2 combines with J gene TRBJ2-7; the D gene is possibly TRBD2 (5 bases). The receptor comes from a man between 60 and 75 years old with active or convalescent COVID-19. CDR3 residues: CASSAGPGESREQYF. DNA of the CDR3: TGTGCCAGCAGCGCAGGTCCCGGGGAATCAAGGGAGCAGTACTTC.